This TCR beta chain was observed in a study of vaccination effects on CD4 cells after COVID-19. Points from the study as a whole: The study dataset contains few convalescent patients and includes no early post-infection timepoints. Healthy vaccinees had only 1 of 255 vaccine-induced clones cross-react with common cold coronaviruses.

As regards this clone: Its specificity is unknown.

The method was immunoSEQ multiplex PCR; TCRdb's version includes in-frame clones alone and lacks a portion of them. Among 75,000 to 100,000 clones listed, over 70% were seen once. Looked up from germline, CDR1 is SNHLY and CDR2 is FYNNEI. Trimming took off 10 bases at V and 7 bases at J, with 13 bases between the two ends. The CDR3 contains 11 residues. Expansion of antigen-specific CD4+ T cells with viral peptide pools was carried out by the ViraFEST assay before sequencing. The culture ran for 10 days before CD4+ T cells were isolated. Participants completed two doses of the BNT162b2 or mRNA-1273 vaccine. Cultures got half-medium changes with IL-2 on days 3 and 7.

Sample: CD4+ T cells from PBMCs cultured with HCoV-OC43 spike peptides, taken after COVID-19 vaccination. Subset described: HCoV-OC43 spike overlapping peptide pool stimulation. The genes are TRBV2 and TRBJ1-2; tentative D call: TRBD1 (5 bases). This sequence was found in a human donor who received a COVID-19 vaccine. The CDR3 region is CAIRTFSGYTF. CDR3 in DNA: TGTGCCATACGGACATTTTCTGGCTACACCTTC.